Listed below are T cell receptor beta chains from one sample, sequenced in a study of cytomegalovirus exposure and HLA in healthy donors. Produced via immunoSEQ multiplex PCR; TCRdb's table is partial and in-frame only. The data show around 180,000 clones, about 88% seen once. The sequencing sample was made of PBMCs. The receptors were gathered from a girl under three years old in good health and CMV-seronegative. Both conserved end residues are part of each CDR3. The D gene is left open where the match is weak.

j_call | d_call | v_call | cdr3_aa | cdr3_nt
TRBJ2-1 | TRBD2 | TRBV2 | CASSEGALWMRTRHEQFF | TGTGCCAGCAGTGAAGGGGCCCTCTGGATGAGGACTAGACATGAGCAGTTCTTC
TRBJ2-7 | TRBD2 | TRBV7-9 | CASSLAWRPVAGDYEQYF | TGTGCCAGCAGCTTAGCTTGGCGCCCGGTAGCGGGAGATTACGAGCAGTACTTC
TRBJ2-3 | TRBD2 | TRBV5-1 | CASSLGAGGPTDTQYF | TGCGCCAGCAGCTTGGGAGCGGGAGGGCCAACAGATACGCAGTATTTT
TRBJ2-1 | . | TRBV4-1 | CASSQPPGELSYNEQFF | TGCGCCAGCAGCCAACCCCCGGGAGAGCTCTCCTACAATGAGCAGTTCTTC
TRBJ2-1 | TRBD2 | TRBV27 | CASSLKAGLAGGPYNEQFF | TGTGCCAGCAGTTTAAAGGCGGGACTAGCGGGAGGACCCTACAATGAGCAGTTCTTC
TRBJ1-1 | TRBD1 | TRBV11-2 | CASSPGQGSEAFF | TGTGCCAGCAGTCCCGGACAGGGCTCTGAAGCTTTCTTT
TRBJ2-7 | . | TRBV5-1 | CASSYRGGIGSYEQYF | TGCGCCAGCAGCTACAGGGGGGGGATTGGCTCCTACGAGCAGTACTTC
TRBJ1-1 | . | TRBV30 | CAWSYANSEAFF | TGTGCCTGGAGTTACGCAAACTCTGAAGCTTTCTTT
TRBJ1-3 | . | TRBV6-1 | CASSVGQLKAGNTIYF | TGTGCCAGCAGTGTAGGACAGCTCAAGGCTGGAAACACCATATATTTT
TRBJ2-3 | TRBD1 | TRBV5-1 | CASSSARQGETTQYF | TGCGCCAGCAGCTCCGCACGACAGGGCGAGACTACGCAGTATTTT
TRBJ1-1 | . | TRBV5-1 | CASSLDPVTEAFF | TGCGCCAGCAGCTTGGACCCGGTAACTGAAGCTTTCTTT
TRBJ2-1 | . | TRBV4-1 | CASSQDPPSGLVYNEQFF | TGCGCCAGCAGCCAAGATCCTCCCTCGGGACTGGTTTACAATGAGCAGTTCTTC
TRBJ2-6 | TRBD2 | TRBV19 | CASNPGGLSGANVLTF | TGTGCCAGTAATCCGGGGGGTCTCTCTGGGGCCAACGTCCTGACTTTC
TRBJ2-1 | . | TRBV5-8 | CASSLQGTYNEQFF | TGTGCCAGCAGCTTACAGGGGACTTACAATGAGCAGTTCTTC
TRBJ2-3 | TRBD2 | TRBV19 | CASSIDRPSGGTTDTQYF | TGTGCCAGTAGTATAGATCGTCCTAGCGGGGGGACCACAGATACGCAGTATTTT
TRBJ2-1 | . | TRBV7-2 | CASSLGSATYNEQFF | TGTGCCAGCAGCTTAGGGAGCGCCACCTACAATGAGCAGTTCTTC
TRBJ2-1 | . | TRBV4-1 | CASSLEGGEQFF | TGCGCCAGCAGCCTTGAGGGCGGTGAGCAGTTCTTC
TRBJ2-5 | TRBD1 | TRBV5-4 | CASSTQGEETQYF | TGTGCCAGCAGCACCCAGGGGGAGGAGACCCAGTACTTC
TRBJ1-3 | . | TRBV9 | CASSVGGISSGNTIYF | TGTGCCAGCAGCGTAGGAGGGATAAGCTCTGGAAACACCATATATTTT
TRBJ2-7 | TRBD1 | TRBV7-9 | CAGQGQGSHEQYF | TGTGCCGGCCAGGGACAGGGCAGCCACGAGCAGTACTTC
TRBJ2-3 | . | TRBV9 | CASSVGGPSTDTQYF | TGTGCCAGCAGCGTGGGGGGACCGAGCACAGATACGCAGTATTTT
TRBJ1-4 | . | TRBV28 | CASRVGGRDEKLFF | TGTGCCAGCAGAGTCGGGGGACGGGATGAAAAACTGTTTTTT
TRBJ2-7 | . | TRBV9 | CASSPDPGRADVQYF | TGTGCCAGCAGCCCGGACCCGGGCAGAGCGGACGTGCAGTACTTC